This passage covers 25 T cell receptor beta chains from one sample sequenced in a study of blood T cell repertoires in COVID-19. Data came from immunoSEQ multiplex PCR; TCRdb stores just in-frame clones and leaves some out. The data show approximately 150,000 clones, around 90% seen once. What was sequenced was peripheral blood. These receptors were obtained from a woman aged 45-60 years with acute or convalescent COVID-19.

This clone was observed a few times. The CDR3: CASSMRGNNEQFF. The CDR3, as DNA: TGTGCCAGTAGTATGCGGGGGAACAATGAGCAGTTCTTC. The rearrangement uses TRBV19 and TRBJ2-1, with 7 bases aligning to TRBD2. The CDR3 is 13 residues long. Germline lookup yields CDR1 LNHDA and CDR2 SQIVND (reference sequence). The V and J ends lost 3 bases and 5 bases, in that order; junction bases with no gene match: 1. Variable domain in full (rest from reference TRBV19 and TRBJ2-1): DGGITQSPKYLFRKEGQNVTLSCEQNLNHDAMYWYRQDPGQGLRLIYYSQIVNDFQKGDIAEGYSVSREKKESFPLTVTSAQKNPTAFYLCASSMRGNNEQFFGPGTRLTVL.

The chain couples TRBV5-1 to TRBJ1-4; perhaps TRBD1 as D (6 bases). Trimming pared 4 bases from V and 8 bases from J, leaving 18 bases between. The CDR3 loop spans 15 amino acids. Germline values: CDR1 SGHRS, CDR2 YFSETQ. The CDR3 protein is CASSRVAGDGEKLFF. The CDR3 DNA sequence: TGCGCCAGCAGCCGGGTCGCAGGGGACGGCGAAAAACTGTTTTTT. The entire variable domain, with the rest obtained from reference TRBV5-1 and TRBJ1-4, is as follows: KAGVTQTPRYLIKTRGQQVTLSCSPISGHRSVSWYQQTPGQGLQFLFEYFSETQRNKGNFPGRFSGRQFSNSRSEMNVSTLELGDSALYLCASSRVAGDGEKLFFGSGTQLSVL.

This chain joins TRBV5-6 and TRBJ1-4, with 7 bases aligning to TRBD1. Germline assignment: CDR1 SGHDT and CDR2 YYEEEE. Trimming at V came to 3 bases and at J to 5 bases, leaving 7 bases not matched to a gene. The CDR3 length is 15 residues. CDR3: CASSSPGQLNEKLFF. CDR3 nucleotide sequence: TGTGCCAGCAGCTCCCCGGGACAGTTAAATGAAAAACTGTTTTTT.

A single count supports this clone. The chain couples TRBV12-5 to TRBJ2-4; maybe TRBD2 (6 bases). The CDR3 contains 15 residues. The germline V and J ends were trimmed by 0 bases and 6 bases, with 12 bases remaining between them. Germline CDR1 is LGHNT and CDR2 is FRNRAP. As DNA, the CDR3 is TGTGCTAGTGGTTTGGTGGGGGGTCCCGCAAACATTCAGTACTTC. Translating gives CASGLVGGPANIQYF.

In this sample, this clone turned up once. The J gene is TRBJ2-4, the V gene TRBV30, with D unclear. The CDR3 is 11 residues long. V lost 2 bases to trimming and J lost 6 bases, with 5 bases between them. The germline V gene encodes CDR1 GTSNPN and CDR2 SVGIG (reference sequence). DNA of the CDR3: TGTGCCTGGAGTCCCGGAAACATTCAGTACTTC. Translation gives CAWSPGNIQYF.

The chain links TRBV5-6 to TRBJ2-7; 9 positions agree with TRBD1. The junction had 8 bases not matched to a gene; V was cut back by 2 bases and J by 5 bases. Per the germline V gene, CDR1 is SGHDT and CDR2 is YYEEEE. The CDR3 has 15 amino acids. This CDR3 is CASSFLDRGVHEQYF. The CDR3 nucleotides read TGTGCCAGCAGCTTCTTGGACAGGGGAGTACACGAGCAGTACTTC.

This chain joins TRBV10-3 and TRBJ2-2; D perhaps matches TRBD2 (6 bases). Trimming removed 6 bases from V and 4 bases from J, with 18 bases in between. Germline CDR1 and CDR2: ENHRY and SYGVKD. CDR3 length: 16 residues. In nucleotides, the CDR3 is TGTGCCATCAGCCTGCGGGCGGGATCACCCACCGGGGAGCTGTTTTTT. Encoded protein: CAISLRAGSPTGELFF.

The CDR3 DNA sequence: TGTGCCAGCAGAACGGGACATCTTACGGATGAGCAGTTCTTC. This gives the protein CASRTGHLTDEQFF. This chain joins TRBV6-5 and TRBJ2-1, with D possibly being TRBD1 (6 bases). CDR3 size: 14 residues. Germline V gives CDR1 MNHEY, CDR2 SVGAGI. V lost 6 bases and J lost 8, with 17 bases in between.

The genes are TRBV5-1 and TRBJ2-2; tentatively, D is TRBD2 (5 bases). Germline assignment: CDR1 SGHRS and CDR2 YFSETQ. The CDR3 contains 14 residues. The V gene lost 5 bases and the J gene lost 1 base, with 9 bases spanning the gap. CDR3 in DNA: TGCGCCAGCAGGGCGGAGGAGAACACCGGGGAGCTGTTTTTT. Its protein is CASRAEENTGELFF.

As regards this clone: Other DNA sequences within the sample encode an identical CDR3. The chain is built from TRBV18 and TRBJ1-2; D is possibly TRBD1 (5 bases). Germline V gene sequence: CDR1 KGHSH, CDR2 LQKENI. CDR3 length: 13 residues. The V end lost 4 bases, the J end lost 1 base, and 7 bases lay between the germline ends. The DNA for the CDR3 is TGTGCCAGCTCACTAGACAGTAACTATGGCTACACCTTC. Translating it yields CASSLDSNYGYTF.

The V gene is TRBV7-2, the J gene TRBJ2-5, with D possibly TRBD1 on 6 matching bases. Germline CDR1 and CDR2: SGHTA and FQGNSA. Trimming removed 2 bases at V and 5 bases at J, with 18 bases between. This CDR3 contains 16 residues. The CDR3 bases are TGTGCCAGCAGCTTATCGGCAGGGGCCCATCCCGAGACCCAGTACTTC. As protein: CASSLSAGAHPETQYF.

The rearrangement links TRBV2 to TRBJ1-2, with a possible D match to TRBD1 (6 bases). Per the germline V gene, CDR1 is SNHLY and CDR2 is FYNNEI. Trimming shortened V by 2 bases and J by 4 bases, and 11 bases separated the two germline ends. The CDR3 loop spans 14 amino acids. The DNA for the CDR3 is TGTGCCAGCAGTGAACAATCACAGGGCTATGGCTACACCTTC. Amino acids: CASSEQSQGYGYTF.

CDR3 DNA sequence: TGTGCCAGCAGCCTACAGGGGGCAGACACTGAAGCTTTCTTT. It specifies CASSLQGADTEAFF. This rearrangement joins TRBV7-9 to TRBJ1-1, with 9 nucleotides matching TRBD1. V was clipped by 5 bases and J by 3 bases; unmatched bases: 4. This CDR3 contains 14 residues. Per the germline V gene, CDR1 is SEHNR and CDR2 is FQNEAQ (reference sequence).

This clone was observed a single time. The J gene is TRBJ2-7, the V gene TRBV25-1, with 7 bases that match TRBD1. The CDR3 loop spans 15 amino acids. Germline loops: CDR1 MGHDK, CDR2 SYGVNS. V dropped 4 bases and J dropped 4; count of bases not matched to a gene: 10. The DNA for the CDR3 is TGTGCCAGCAGTGGAGGAGACAGGGTGGAGTACGAGCAGTACTTC. Encoded protein: CASSGGDRVEYEQYF.

This chain uses TRBV27 with TRBJ2-5; TRBD2 agrees at 9 bases. The V gene end was trimmed by 3 bases and the J gene end by 0 bases; junction bases not matched to a gene: 5. CDR1 is MNHEY, CDR2 SMNVEV, per germline (reference sequence). The CDR3 consists of 16 residues. The CDR3 sequence: CASSFLSGRNQETQYF. The DNA for the CDR3 is TGTGCCAGCAGTTTCCTCAGCGGGAGGAACCAAGAGACCCAGTACTTC.

Turning to this clone: Other DNA sequences in this specimen translate into the identical CDR3. V and J are TRBV6-5 and TRBJ1-5, with D uncertain. The CDR3 runs to 13 residues. Germline CDR1 reads MNHEY; CDR2 reads SVGAGI. V was clipped by 6 bases and J by 3 bases, with 9 bases between them. The CDR3, as DNA: TGTGCCAGCAGGAGAGGTTTCAATCAGCCCCAGCATTTT. Its protein product is CASRRGFNQPQHF.

The rearrangement uses TRBV7-9 and TRBJ1-4, with unresolved D. This CDR3 region has 14 residues. Germline loops: CDR1 SEHNR, CDR2 FQNEAQ (reference sequence). The V and J ends lost 5 bases and 7 bases respectively, with 14 bases between them. DNA for the CDR3: TGTGCCAGCAGCCCTAACGACATATTTGAAAAACTGTTTTTT. It is translated as CASSPNDIFEKLFF. Variable domain in full (rest from reference TRBV7-9 and TRBJ1-4): DTGVSQNPRHKITKRGQNVTFRCDPISEHNRLYWYRQTLGQGPEFLTYFQNEAQLEKSRLLSDRFSAERPKGSFSTLEIQRTEQGDSAMYLCASSPNDIFEKLFFGSGTQLSVL.

This chain links TRBV12-3 or TRBV12-4 with TRBJ1-5; D possibly corresponds to TRBD1 (6 bases). The CDR3 length is 13 residues. V was clipped by 11 bases and J by 4 bases, with 15 bases between them. This CDR3 reads CASTGRRNQPQHF. The CDR3 nucleotides are TGTGCCTCAACAGGGCGGCGGAATCAGCCCCAGCATTTT.

V gene TRBV9 combines with J gene TRBJ2-5, with TRBD2 as a possible D gene (6 bases). The germline CDR1 and CDR2 sequences are SGDLS and YYNGEE. This CDR3 has 20 amino acids. The V end was cut by 0 bases, the J end by 3 bases, with 27 bases between. The CDR3 sequence: CASSVGPPVGTGGWKETQYF. DNA of the CDR3: TGTGCCAGCAGCGTAGGTCCCCCGGTCGGGACTGGGGGGTGGAAAGAGACCCAGTACTTC. Full variable domain (rest looked up from reference TRBV9 and TRBJ2-5): DSGVTQTPKHLITATGQRVTLRCSPRSGDLSVYWYQQSLDQGLQFLIQYYNGEERAKGNILERFSAQQFPDLHSELNLSSLELGDSALYFCASSVGPPVGTGGWKETQYFGPGTRLLVL.

The chain joins TRBV6-5 to TRBJ1-2; no definite D call. The V end was cut by 5 bases, the J end by 2 bases, with 6 bases between. This CDR3 region has 12 residues. Germline CDR1 MNHEY, CDR2 SVGAGI. The CDR3 loop reads CASSTANYGYTF. CDR3 DNA: TGTGCCAGCAGTACAGCCAACTATGGCTACACCTTC.

This chain links TRBV10-1 with TRBJ1-1; TRBD1 is a possible D gene (5 bases). Germline V lookup: CDR1 WNHNN, CDR2 SYGVQD (reference sequence). The ends were cut back, 3 bases at V and 4 bases at J, with 12 bases in the middle. The CDR3 consists of 14 residues. The DNA of the CDR3 is TGCGCCAGCAGTGACCCAGGGCCGGGCACTGAAGCTTTCTTT. Its protein is CASSDPGPGTEAFF.

CDR3 bases: TGTGCCAGCAGTTTAGATAGGACTAGCGGGAGGGGCCCCTACGAGCAGTACTTC. It encodes CASSLDRTSGRGPYEQYF. The chain recombines TRBV27 with TRBJ2-7, with 15 bases identical to TRBD2. V shed 2 bases and J 2 bases; nucleotides not matched to a gene: 7. Germline assignment: CDR1 MNHEY and CDR2 SMNVEV (reference sequence). There are 18 residues in the CDR3.

The chain combines TRBV12-5 with TRBJ1-1; D is uncertain. Per germline, CDR1 LGHNT and CDR2 FRNRAP. Trimming pared 1 base from V and 3 bases from J, leaving 9 bases between. There are 14 residues in the CDR3. CDR3 DNA sequence: TGTGCTAGTGGTTTGGGGCAGGCCTACACTGAAGCTTTCTTT. As protein: CASGLGQAYTEAFF.

The genes are TRBV12-3 or TRBV12-4 and TRBJ2-5; D might be TRBD1 (5 bases). The CDR3 sequence is 12 residues long. Trimming left V 6 bases short and J 5 bases short, with 10 bases between. CDR3 sequence: CASRDISETQYF. The CDR3 DNA reads as TGTGCCAGCAGGGACATTTCGGAGACCCAGTACTTC.

The chain couples TRBV10-3 to TRBJ2-7; the match to TRBD1 covers 8 bases. The CDR3 sequence is 15 residues long. Germline V gene sequence: CDR1 ENHRY, CDR2 SYGVKD. The junction had 10 bases not matched to a gene; V was cut back by 6 bases and J by 3 bases. Here the CDR3 reads CAISWDSTGDYEQYF. CDR3 coding DNA: TGTGCCATCAGCTGGGACTCGACAGGGGACTACGAGCAGTACTTC.